One TCR beta chain is described in this entry. Its antigen is undetermined. In the naive CD8 group, cells lacked CD45RO and were positively selected for CCR7, so terminally differentiated effector memory CD45RA+ cells were left out. V lost 2 bases and J lost 0, with 13 bases in between. The CDR3 runs 16 residues. The germline V gene encodes CDR1 SGHDN and CDR2 FVKESK. The sample comes from a study of shared clonotypes between healthy human individuals. General study results and limits: Shared clonotypes: approximately 5.3% naive CD4, around 3.5% naive CD8, roughly 2.4% memory CD4, approximately 0.37% memory CD8. When compared with the clonotypes that were shared by all four sorted-subset donors, the non-shared clonotypes turned out to have lower generation probabilities. Memory subsets had estimated richness that was generally smaller than that of naive subsets.

Sequencing was at deep level. Sequenced by immunoSEQ multiplex PCR; TCRdb stores in-frame clones only, minus some. The table shows about 680,000 clones, with around 92% occurring only once. The source material was naive CD8+ T cells sorted from blood. The rearrangement uses TRBV14 and TRBJ2-5; possibly TRBD1 for D (6 bases). This clonotype was obtained from a man aged 30 to 39 in good health. Here the CDR3 DNA reads TGTGCCAGCAGCCAACGATCTAGGGGGTACCAAGAGACCCAGTACTTC. Translated, it gives CASSQRSRGYQETQYF.